This entry lists 32 T cell receptor beta chains sequenced from one sample in a study of cytomegalovirus exposure and HLA in healthy donors. The PCR employed 60 Vbeta primers together with 13 Jbeta primers. TCRdb's copy holds only in-frame clones and misses some; the assay was immunoSEQ multiplex PCR. The sample lists approximately 180,000 clones; about 78% were seen once. Sequencing was performed on PBMCs. The receptor source for this set is a woman aged 45-65 years in good health and CMV-seropositive.

The genes are TRBV4-1 and TRBJ2-7; 8 nucleotides match TRBD1. The length of the CDR3 is 14 residues. The trim removed 4 bases at V and 5 bases at J, leaving 7 bases unmatched. Germline values: CDR1 MGHRA, CDR2 YSYEKL. DNA for the CDR3: TGCGCCAGCAGCCTGTGGACAGGGCGAAACGAGCAGTACTTC. This gives the protein CASSLWTGRNEQYF.

This clone was seen a few times. The rearrangement links TRBV18 to TRBJ2-7; no clear D. Germline values: CDR1 KGHSH, CDR2 LQKENI. CDR3 length: 16 amino acids. The V and J ends lost 0 bases and 0 bases respectively, with 12 bases between them. DNA for the CDR3: TGTGCCAGCTCACCACCGTTGACTCCAAGCTCCTACGAGCAGTACTTC. Translated, it gives CASSPPLTPSSYEQYF.

V gene TRBV23-1 combines with J gene TRBJ2-6, with 7 positions matching TRBD1. TRBV23-1 is noted as an ORF with a role that remains uncertain. The CDR3 runs to 15 residues. V shed 8 bases, J shed 0 bases, and the junction held 4 bases outside the gene matches. CDR3 bases: TGCGCCAGCGGGGACAGTAGCTCTGGGGCCAACGTCCTGACTTTC. Its protein product is CASGDSSSGANVLTF.

This clone is a singleton in its sample. The V call is TRBV5-5, the J call TRBJ2-2; 9 bases line up with TRBD1. J was trimmed by 3 bases and V by 5 bases; bases with no gene match: 5. Germline-derived CDR1 and CDR2 are SGHKS and YYEKEE (reference sequence). There are 15 residues in the CDR3. In nucleotides, the CDR3 is TGTGCCAGCAGATGGGACAGGGTGGACACCGGGGAGCTGTTTTTT. Its translation is CASRWDRVDTGELFF.

The chain employs TRBV13 and TRBJ1-1; a possible D gene is TRBD1 (6 bases). Looked up from germline, CDR1 is PRHDT and CDR2 is FYEKMQ (reference sequence). The CDR3 length is 13 residues. Between the trimmed V and J ends, which lost 5 bases and 1 base, there was a span of 8 bases. The CDR3 sequence: CASSPRGNTEAFF. CDR3 in DNA: TGTGCCAGCAGCCCCAGGGGGAACACTGAAGCTTTCTTT.

The sample holds one count of this clone. V usage is TRBV2 and J usage is TRBJ2-6, with unresolved D. The CDR3 length is 13 residues. CDR1 is SNHLY, CDR2 FYNNEI, per germline. Trimming pared 4 bases from V and 3 bases from J, leaving 4 bases between. The CDR3 region is CASSGVGANVLTF. The CDR3 DNA reads TGTGCCAGCAGTGGAGTTGGGGCCAACGTCCTGACTTTC.

The rearrangement uses TRBV6-1 and TRBJ2-7; TRBD2 matches 8 bases. CDR1 is MNHNS, CDR2 SASEGT, per germline. The CDR3 sequence is 14 residues long. The V segment lost 4 bases and the J segment 5 bases; nucleotides outside the gene matches: 7. Here the CDR3 reads CASSVWTSKDEQYF. The DNA for the CDR3 is TGTGCCAGCAGTGTATGGACTAGCAAGGACGAGCAGTACTTC.

The chain employs TRBV2 and TRBJ2-2, with a weak D call TRBD1 (6 bases). The CDR3 has 15 residues. Per the germline V gene, CDR1 is SNHLY and CDR2 is FYNNEI. V lost 5 bases, J lost 4 bases, and 14 bases lay in between. The CDR3 loop reads CASSFAGQITGELFF. DNA of the CDR3: TGTGCCAGCAGTTTCGCCGGACAGATCACCGGGGAGCTGTTTTTT.

V usage is TRBV29-1 and J usage is TRBJ1-4; maybe TRBD1 (6 bases). The CDR3 is 15 residues long. Trimming took 4 bases from V and 5 from J, leaving 17 bases between them. Germline V gives CDR1 SQVTM, CDR2 ANQGSEA. The CDR3 loop is CSVAVVGQPNEKLFF. The CDR3 DNA sequence: TGCAGCGTTGCGGTCGTCGGACAGCCCAATGAAAAACTGTTTTTT.

The count of this clone is one. The chain joins TRBV12-5 to TRBJ1-1; 8 nucleotides line up with TRBD1. Germline V lookup: CDR1 LGHNT, CDR2 FRNRAP. This CDR3 region has 14 residues. V trimming: 5 bases; J trimming: 5 bases; junction bases outside the gene matches: 7. CDR3: CASGLGQGGTEAFF. The CDR3 DNA reads TGTGCTAGTGGTCTTGGACAGGGTGGGACTGAAGCTTTCTTT.

This clone was found a few times. The V call is TRBV5-1, the J call TRBJ1-4, with 8 bases lining up with TRBD1. In germline, CDR1 is SGHRS, CDR2 YFSETQ. V was clipped by 3 bases and J by 5 bases; unmatched bases: 6. CDR3 size: 15 residues. CDR3 nucleotides: TGCGCCAGCAGCTCTATCGGGACAGGAAATGAAAAACTGTTTTTT. It yields the protein CASSSIGTGNEKLFF.

This clone was counted between two and nine times. This rearrangement joins TRBV11-2 to TRBJ2-1, with TRBD1 identical over 11 bases. J was trimmed by 4 bases and V by 3 bases; bases with no gene match: 2. This CDR3 is built from 15 residues. Germline V gene lookup returns CDR1 SGHAT and CDR2 FQNNGV. CDR3 sequence (DNA): TGTGCCAGCAGCTTCGGGACAGGGGGATACAATGAGCAGTTCTTC. Translation gives CASSFGTGGYNEQFF.

The V call is TRBV5-1, the J call TRBJ2-2; 7 positions agree with TRBD1. The CDR3 covers 15 residues. V shed 7 bases, J shed 1 base, and the junction held 7 bases outside the gene matches. Germline V gene lookup returns CDR1 SGHRS and CDR2 YFSETQ. CDR3 coding DNA: TGCGCCAGCGACTCCGGGACAGAGAACACCGGGGAGCTGTTTTTT. Protein sequence: CASDSGTENTGELFF. The whole variable domain, filled in from reference TRBV5-1 and TRBJ2-2, reads KAGVTQTPRYLIKTRGQQVTLSCSPISGHRSVSWYQQTPGQGLQFLFEYFSETQRNKGNFPGRFSGRQFSNSRSEMNVSTLELGDSALYLCASDSGTENTGELFFGEGSRLTVL.

The chain employs TRBV6-5 and TRBJ1-2; D is uncertain. Germline-derived CDR1 and CDR2 are MNHEY and SVGAGI. The CDR3 spans 14 residues. V dropped 2 bases and J dropped 6 bases, with 13 bases sitting between them. The CDR3 DNA reads as TGTGCCAGCAGTTACAACACCCGCCTCGATGGCTACACCTTC. It codes for CASSYNTRLDGYTF.

This clone was detected a few times. This chain uses TRBV2 with TRBJ1-2; D might be TRBD1 (6 bases). CDR3 length equals 13 residues. CDR1 is SNHLY and CDR2 is FYNNEI in the germline V gene. V gave up 6 bases and J gave up 6 bases, with 14 bases separating them. CDR3 nucleotide sequence: TGTGCCAGCAGGAATTTCGGGACACATGGCTACACCTTC. It specifies CASRNFGTHGYTF.

The chain links TRBV4-1 to TRBJ2-1; TRBD1 aligns across 7 bases. With 4 bases clipped from V and 1 base from J, the junction kept 7 bases outside the gene matches. Germline loops: CDR1 MGHRA, CDR2 YSYEKL. This CDR3 is built from 16 residues. The CDR3 loop is CASSRNRGLSYNEQFF. The CDR3 nucleotides read TGCGCCAGCAGCCGGAACAGGGGTCTGTCCTACAATGAGCAGTTCTTC.

The CDR3 nucleotides are TGTGCCAGCAGTCGTTCAGGGGTCGGTCAGCCCCAGCATTTT. It yields the protein CASSRSGVGQPQHF. The chain joins TRBV2 to TRBJ1-5; D is possibly TRBD1 (6 bases). V lost 5 bases, J lost 6 bases, and 14 bases lay in between. The CDR3 consists of 14 residues. Germline assignment: CDR1 SNHLY and CDR2 FYNNEI.

This clone occurred a few times. The V call is TRBV7-2, the J call TRBJ1-2; D remains unclear. The CDR3 is made up of 15 amino acids. Germline CDR1 reads SGHTA; CDR2 reads FQGNSA. The ends were cut back, 1 base at V and 14 bases at J, with 23 bases in the middle. The CDR3, as DNA: TGTGCCAGCAGCTTAGAGGCCATGATTGACTCCAGAGGAACCTTC. Protein sequence: CASSLEAMIDSRGTF.

The chain couples TRBV7-3 to TRBJ2-3, with D maybe TRBD2 (6 bases). V was trimmed by 1 base and J by 2 bases, leaving 13 bases between them. Germline assignment: CDR1 SGHTA and CDR2 FQGTGA. There are 16 residues in the CDR3. Here the CDR3 reads CASSLNGLPNTDTQYF. The DNA of the CDR3 is TGTGCCAGCAGCTTAAACGGACTACCTAACACAGATACGCAGTATTTT.

The chain uses TRBV6-4 and TRBJ1-2; TRBD1 might be the D (5 bases). The CDR3 sequence is 14 residues long. Germline V gene data show CDR1 as MRHNA and CDR2 as SNTAGT. Deletions cut 5 bases from V and 3 bases from J, with 13 bases between. The CDR3 sequence is CASSPRGGDYGYTF. The DNA for the CDR3 is TGTGCCAGCAGTCCCCGAGGAGGGGACTATGGCTACACCTTC.

This clone was observed a few times. This rearrangement joins TRBV7-8 to TRBJ1-5, with 7 positions matching TRBD1. With 6 bases clipped from V and 3 bases from J, the junction kept 14 bases outside the gene matches. This CDR3 is built from 17 residues. Germline values: CDR1 SGHVS, CDR2 FQNEAQ. CDR3 in DNA: TGTGCCAGCAGTCCCGAAGACAGGGCTGTTATCAATCAGCCCCAGCATTTT. It yields the protein CASSPEDRAVINQPQHF.

The genes are TRBV6-1 and TRBJ2-7; 7 positions agree with TRBD1. Trimming removed 6 bases from V and 3 bases from J; junction bases left unmatched: 2. Germline V gene sequence: CDR1 MNHNS, CDR2 SASEGT. The CDR3 consists of 12 residues. This CDR3 reads CASSRDSYEQYF. The CDR3 DNA sequence: TGTGCCAGCAGCCGGGACAGCTACGAGCAGTACTTC.

The J gene is TRBJ2-5, the V gene TRBV7-9; TRBD1 aligns across 7 bases. This CDR3 is built from 16 residues. V lost 0 bases to trimming and J lost 4 bases; unmatched junction nucleotides: 8. Germline CDR1 is SEHNR and CDR2 is FQNEAQ (reference sequence). DNA for the CDR3: TGTGCCAGCAGCTTAGCCACAGGGGCCCAAGCAGAGACCCAGTACTTC. Translating it yields CASSLATGAQAETQYF.

CDR3 in DNA: TGTGCCAGCAGTGAAGAGCGGGGTGGTACTCATACGCAGTATTTT. Its protein is CASSEERGGTHTQYF. The chain carries TRBV6-4 and TRBJ2-3; TRBD2 matches at 7 bases. Unmatched junction bases numbered 10, after V lost 3 bases and J lost 7 bases. The CDR3 has 15 residues. Looked up from germline, CDR1 is MRHNA and CDR2 is SNTAGT.

The rearrangement uses TRBV7-6 and TRBJ2-5; TRBD2 matches at 8 bases. This CDR3 is 16 amino acids long. V trimming: 4 bases; J trimming: 12 bases; junction bases outside the gene matches: 19. CDR1 and CDR2 (germline): SGHVS, FNYEAQ. The CDR3 is CASSCALERGRPLKYF. The CDR3, as DNA: TGTGCCAGCAGCTGCGCCCTCGAGCGGGGGAGGCCGTTGAAGTACTTC. The full variable domain, rest sourced from reference TRBV7-6 and TRBJ2-5, is GAGVSQSPRYKVTKRGQDVALRCDPISGHVSLYWYRQALGQGPEFLTYFNYEAQQDKSGLPNDRFSAERPEGSISTLTIQRTEQRDSAMYRCASSCALERGRPLKYFGPGTRLLVL.

This clone has only one observation. The chain combines TRBV5-1 with TRBJ1-1; 9 nucleotides line up with TRBD1. V was pared by 0 bases and J by 4 bases, with 4 bases of the junction left unmatched. The germline V gene has CDR1 SGHRS and CDR2 YFSETQ. The CDR3 sequence is 15 residues long. DNA of the CDR3: TGCGCCAGCAGCTTGGGGGACAGGGTTGGCACTGAAGCTTTCTTT. Its translation is CASSLGDRVGTEAFF.

The chain joins TRBV2 to TRBJ1-2; 8 positions agree with TRBD1. With 1 base clipped from V and 8 bases from J, the junction kept 12 bases outside the gene matches. The CDR3 runs to 16 residues. The germline V gene encodes CDR1 SNHLY and CDR2 FYNNEI. CDR3 sequence: CASSEEVNRGMEGYTF. The CDR3 DNA sequence: TGTGCCAGCAGTGAAGAGGTGAACAGGGGGATGGAGGGCTACACCTTC.

The chain combines TRBV10-3 with TRBJ2-1; D is unclear. This CDR3 spans 15 amino acids. Deletions cut 6 bases from V and 7 bases from J, with 19 bases between. CDR1 and CDR2 (germline): ENHRY, SYGVKD. The DNA for the CDR3 is TGTGCCATCAGGGCCCGATCCGGGTCGGCGAATGAGCAGTTCTTC. It yields the protein CAIRARSGSANEQFF.

The chain carries TRBV7-9 and TRBJ1-4; weak D call: TRBD1 (5 bases). The germline V gene encodes CDR1 SEHNR and CDR2 FQNEAQ (reference sequence). CDR3 size: 14 residues. V was cut by 1 base and J by 11 bases, with 14 bases left in between. The CDR3 nucleotides are TGTGCCAGCAGCTTAGAGGTCGGAAAGGGGAAACTGTTTTTT. Protein sequence: CASSLEVGKGKLFF.

This chain uses TRBV2 with TRBJ1-1; 7 bases align to TRBD1. V shed 9 bases and J 0 bases; nucleotides not matched to a gene: 4. CDR3 size: 13 residues. Germline assignment: CDR1 SNHLY and CDR2 FYNNEI. This CDR3 is CARGDSLNTEAFF. The CDR3 nucleotides read TGTGCCAGGGGGGACAGTTTGAACACTGAAGCTTTCTTT. Together with reference TRBV2 and TRBJ1-1, the CDR3 gives the full variable domain: EPEVTQTPSHQVTQMGQEVILRCVPISNHLYFYWYRQILGQKVEFLVSFYNNEISEKSEIFDDQFSVERPDGSNFTLKIRSTKLEDSAMYFCARGDSLNTEAFFGQGTRLTVV.

The chain has TRBV9 and TRBJ1-5, with D maybe TRBD1 (5 bases). There are 16 residues in the CDR3. Germline V gene sequence: CDR1 SGDLS, CDR2 YYNGEE. V was trimmed by 0 bases and J by 3 bases, leaving 13 bases between them. The CDR3 region is CASSVEEQESNQPQHF. CDR3 nucleotides: TGTGCCAGCAGCGTAGAGGAACAGGAGTCCAATCAGCCCCAGCATTTT.

Details on this clone: Other DNA sequences within the sample encode an identical CDR3. The J gene is TRBJ1-1, the V gene TRBV2; D not certain. The germline V gene has CDR1 SNHLY and CDR2 FYNNEI. CDR3 length: 14 residues. Between the trimmed V and J ends, which lost 3 bases and 2 bases, there was a span of 10 bases. For the CDR3, the DNA is TGTGCCAGCAGTGACAGAGGAACTAACACTGAAGCTTTCTTT. Translated: CASSDRGTNTEAFF.